This T cell receptor (beta chain) appears in the sequencing data of a study of blood T cell repertoires in COVID-19. Study summary: From the United States, Italy and Spain came samples of acute and convalescent COVID-19. Sources were T cells, B-cell-depleted T cells, or PBMCs; the material itself was cDNA or gDNA.

The CDR3 runs 14 residues. Germline CDR1 is MNHEY and CDR2 is SMNVEV (reference sequence). Trimming pared 6 bases from V and 1 base from J, leaving 12 bases between. Here immunoSEQ multiplex PCR was the method, and the copy in TCRdb shows in-frame clones only, minus some. Of about 140,000 clones listed, about 75% are singletons. Two consecutive negative NP/OP PCR tests, clearance, or resolved symptoms defined Cohort 3 recovery. The sequencing sample was made of PBMCs or T cells enriched from blood (not recorded which). This sequence was found in a woman between 50 and 59 years old who had recovered from COVID-19. This chain links TRBV27 with TRBJ1-1; D remains ambiguous. CDR3: CASSPDWGNTEAFF. For the CDR3, the DNA is TGTGCCAGCAGCCCGGACTGGGGGAACACTGAAGCTTTCTTT.